A selection of T cell receptor beta chains follows, all from one sample in a study of lymphopenia after photon versus proton radiotherapy. Clones were sequenced by immunoSEQ multiplex PCR, and TCRdb holds only the in-frame ones, with some missing. The top ten hold 5.2% of the sample, which has about 26,000 clones, about 85% seen once. Sequences were derived from peripheral blood, sampled from a patient treated with photon-based radiotherapy. The receptors shown here come from a man younger than 40 with gastric cancer. Both conserved end residues are trimmed from each CDR3.

j_call	cdr3_length	v_call	cdr3_aa
TRBJ1-1	12	TRBV6-1	ASSLTRAFTEAF
TRBJ2-1	14	TRBV5-1	ASSLDLAGGYNEQF
TRBJ2-5	12	TRBV10-3	AISRGASQETQY
TRBJ2-2	16	TRBV29-1	SEQGLGWTSGSDRGAV
TRBJ1-2	10	TRBV2	ASRLQGPGYT
TRBJ1-2	11	TRBV29-1	SVTQGAGNGYT
TRBJ1-2	12	TRBV4-1	ASSQADSPYGYT
TRBJ1-3	13	TRBV7-2	ASENRRSSGNTIY
TRBJ2-7	13	TRBV11-3	ASSLEGTSFSEQY
TRBJ1-4	15	TRBV5-5	ASSPDRRLGGREKLF
TRBJ1-2	11	TRBV25-1	ASSPGAAYGYT
TRBJ1-3	15	TRBV19	ASSINPDRYSGNTIY
TRBJ1-6	10	TRBV28	ASALLDSPLH
TRBJ1-1	12	TRBV10-1	ASMAGGSGTEAF
TRBJ1-2	13	TRBV13	ASSLGTGVNYGYT
TRBJ2-1	13	TRBV9	ASSERGQSYNEQF
TRBJ1-5	14	TRBV28	ASSLNLRGENQPQH
TRBJ2-1	12	TRBV18	ASSPRTGPDEQF
TRBJ1-5	12	TRBV13	ASSLGQGDQPQH
TRBJ1-3	11	TRBV5-1	ASRDNSGNTIY
TRBJ2-4	13	TRBV4-2	ASSQERDKKNIQY
TRBJ2-4	12	TRBV27	ASSLIIAKNIQY
TRBJ2-4	11	TRBV19	ASSLSTGNIQY
TRBJ1-1	13	TRBV9	ASSVSGWSGTEAF
TRBJ2-7	12	TRBV7-8	ASSYTGQGYEQY
TRBJ2-7	12	TRBV9	ASSLSGAAYEQY
TRBJ1-2	12	TRBV6-4	ASSQFQGALGYT
TRBJ2-3	14	TRBV15	ATSRGLAVGTDTQY
TRBJ2-2	10	TRBV4-1	ASSRRTGELF